A selection of T cell receptor beta chains follows, all from one sample in a study of immune heterogeneity within non-small cell lung tumors. TCRdb passed the multiplex PCR reads through MiXCR, listing each CDR3 protein once. The sample lists around 20,000 distinct CDR3 sequences; roughly 30% were seen once. Source material: lung tumor tissue. The origin of the receptors is a man between 35 and 55 years old with non-small cell lung cancer. The CDR3 runs from the conserved cysteine through the conserved F or W. Each record gives: J gene, D gene, clone size, V gene, CDR3 DNA, CDR3 protein. The D gene is left open where the match is weak. Clone size is stated in some rows and not others, as once, few, many or a class when expanded.

TRBJ1-2	TRBD1	few	TRBV10-2	TGCGCCAGCAAAAATGGACAGGGGGCTAACTATGGCTACACCTTC	CASKNGQGANYGYTF
TRBJ2-7	.	.	TRBV7-2	TGTGCCAGCAGCCTAGCGCTGCAGGGTAACCACCAGCAGTACTTC	CASSLALQGNHQQYF
TRBJ2-7	.	many	TRBV2	TGTGCCAGCGGTGGGGGATCCTACGAGCAGTACTTC	CASGGGSYEQYF
TRBJ2-1	TRBD2	few	TRBV11-2	TGTGCCAGCAGCCCCCGGGGTAGCGGGAGGCTCCACAATGAGCAGTTCTTC	CASSPRGSGRLHNEQFF
TRBJ1-5	.	few	TRBV10-2	TGCGCCAGCAGTGAGACGGGGGGGGGACAGCCCCAGCATTTT	CASSETGGGQPQHF
TRBJ2-2	.	.	TRBV7-2	TGTGCCAGCAGCTGGGTGGCGGTTGGCGGGGAGCTGTTTTTT	CASSWVAVGGELFF
TRBJ2-7	TRBD2	many	TRBV20-1	TGCAGTGCTAGAGATCCGCTAGCGGGCCTCTCCTACGAGCAGTACTTC	CSARDPLAGLSYEQYF
TRBJ2-6	.	.	TRBV20-1	TGCAGTGCTAGCCGGGACGGTCATGAAGCTGGGGCCAACGTCCTGACTTTC	CSASRDGHEAGANVLTF
TRBJ2-3	TRBD2	.	TRBV7-9	TGTGCCACTTCTCTAGCGGGAGGGCCAGATACGCAGTATTTT	CATSLAGGPDTQYF
TRBJ1-4	TRBD1	.	TRBV14	TGTGCCATCAGCCGTCGGACAGGCGAAAAACTGTTTTTT	CAISRRTGEKLFF
TRBJ2-5	TRBD2	.	TRBV11-2	TGTGCCAGCAGCTTTTTAGCGGGAGGGGAGACCCAGTACTTC	CASSFLAGGETQYF
TRBJ2-7	TRBD2	medium-sized	TRBV20-1	TGCAGTGCTAGAGATGGACGACTAGCGGGAGTGACGTACGAGCAGTACTTC	CSARDGRLAGVTYEQYF
TRBJ2-3	.	.	TRBV20-1	TGCAGTGCCAGATCCCCTTGGGGGGATACGCAGTATTTT	CSARSPWGDTQYF
TRBJ1-5	.	.	TRBV28	TGTGCCAGCAGGGGGGGGGGCAACGGCAATCAGCCCCAGCATTTT	CASRGGGNGNQPQHF
TRBJ2-3	TRBD2	few	TRBV11-2	TGTGCCAGCAGCTTATCCGGGACTAGCTCCCTCACAGATACGCAGTATTTT	CASSLSGTSSLTDTQYF